Sequencing of this T cell receptor (beta chain) was carried out in a study of blood T cells in healthy people across ages (dated by TCRdb to 2014 to 2015). Concerning the study at large: In model experiments, template switching captured about one uniquely barcoded TCR beta cDNA molecule for every two T cells. To track age-related changes in TCR beta repertoire diversity, the study relied on deep sequencing normalized with unique cDNA molecular identifiers. The donors were split into four age groups: young (average around 15 years), middle-aged (39), aged (around 67) and long-lived (roughly 80). To avoid experimental bias, donors of different ages were spread randomly across the sequencing lanes. The study analyzed two additional independent replicas of 1 million unique cDNA reads from the same blood draw for two donors, one aged 18 to 30 and one aged 80 or older.

Libraries were constructed by 5' RACE. The instrument given in TCRdb is Illumina HiSeq 2500. A second PCR of roughly 7 to 11 cycles was performed with a sample-barcoded 5' primer and a J-beta primer mix. A template-switch 5' adaptor carrying 12 random nucleotides introduced a unique molecular identifier onto each TCR beta cDNA molecule. Each sample yielded at least 2.5 million CDR3-containing paired-end reads. First-strand cDNA synthesis was performed from all RNA using the Mint cDNA synthesis kit, with priming by a TRBC-specific oligonucleotide. Following uracil-DNA glycosylase treatment, all cDNA underwent a first 18-cycle PCR with the universal primers M1SS and BC2_uni_R. The source study handled its data this way. Each sample was normalized by randomly selecting 1 million high-quality reads, each carrying a distinct molecular identifier. Reads with shared molecular identifiers were discarded instead of being binned into consensus sequences. MiTCR, with a Q25 quality threshold and the strictest error-elimination algorithm, was used for CDR3 identification, clonotype clustering and error correction. A nonparametric unseen species model with Euler transformation was used to estimate lower-bound total TCR beta diversity. TCRdb reran the public reads through fastp at Q25 and MiXCR, keeping productive beta chains. Every CDR3 protein is listed once, alongside the most common genes and DNA of its rows. The V and J calls here are based on TCRdb, not the publication. This sample comprises 1.5 million to 2 million distinct CDR3 sequences, roughly 30% of them detected only once. The ten biggest clones cover 7.7% of the sample.

The study at large found these results: Observed TCR beta diversity correlated strongly with the percentage of naive T cells measured by flow cytometry. Compared with the aged group, the long-lived group had more naive CD4+ T cells, fewer expanded clones and increased TCR diversity, a pattern suggesting age selection. Conclusive comparison of naive and antigen-experienced compartments was prevented by the profiling of bulk unsorted PBMCs. Estimates of total diversity based on one million sequenced T cells were regarded as lower bounds and as underestimates. Observed TCR beta diversity per million T cells fell roughly linearly with age, and a significant reduction was already apparent by age about 43. The CMV infection status of donors was not known, potentially confounding age-related changes in expanded clonotypes.

The CDR3 holds 18 amino acids from the cysteine to the phenylalanine. Here the CDR3 DNA is all that survives: 54 bases in frame from base 1. From the germline V gene, CDR1 is MDHEN and CDR2 is SYDVKM. A few counts support this clonotype. This clone's antigen is unknown. Per-nucleotide qualities are absent, and no much larger clonotype sits a single base away. Systemically healthy Caucasian individuals from Russia, around 39 in total and aged about 6 to 90 years, were included as donors. Each donor gave approximately 10 milliliters of peripheral blood, collected into EDTA-treated Vacutainer tubes. PBMCs were isolated by Ficoll-Paque density-gradient centrifugation, with at least 6 million obtained per sample. Trizol reagent was used to extract total RNA from the PBMCs, yielding at least 6 micrograms per sample. The percentages of naive CD45RAhigh/CD27high T cells were determined by flow cytometry on a PBMC aliquot from every donor.

This receptor was identified in a woman aged 25 to 39 in good health. The chain links TRBV28 with TRBJ2-1; the D gene assignment is ambiguous. The J call may be mistaken, given a closer DNA end match to TRBJ2-7. Input material: blood. Here the CDR3 is given as CASSLVLWTQWAVNEQYF. The sequence in DNA is TGTGCCAGCAGTTTAGTACTCTGGACCCAATGGGCGGTGAATGAGCAGTACTTC.